Each of the 27 T cell receptor beta chains below was sequenced from the same sample in a study of CD8+CD57+ T cells in acquired aplastic anemia. Both TCR beta VDJ combination and CDR3 sequence profiling were carried out. Genomic DNA was the template for this profiling. TCRdb processed the reads anew with MiXCR; each CDR3 protein has one entry. This table has about half a million distinct CDR3 sequences, less than 35% appearing once. An expansion of CD8+CD57+ cells by flow cytometry had been shown in patients chosen for sequencing. The sample was sorted CD4+, CD8+, or CD8+CD57+ T cells (not recorded which) from PBMCs. These receptors all come from a human donor with aplastic anemia.

This clonotype was recorded at least ten times. The chain uses TRBV5-1 and TRBJ2-7; D is possibly TRBD1 (5 bases). The CDR3 is made up of 14 amino acids. V shed 4 bases and J shed 3 bases, with 14 bases lying between them. Germline values: CDR1 SGHRS, CDR2 YFSETQ. The CDR3 sequence is CASSPDARDYEQYF. The CDR3 DNA is TGCGCCAGCAGCCCGGATGCCAGGGACTACGAGCAGTACTTC.

The gene calls are TRBV6-4 and TRBJ2-1, with D perhaps matching TRBD1 (5 bases). V dropped 2 bases and J dropped 9 bases, with 17 bases sitting between them. Germline CDR1 reads MRHNA; CDR2 reads SNTAGT. The CDR3 covers 15 residues. Here the CDR3 DNA reads TGTGCCAGCAGTGACGGTGCCCAGGGTGGGATTGAGCAGTTCTTC. Amino acid sequence: CASSDGAQGGIEQFF.

This clonotype has more than one count but fewer than ten. This rearrangement joins TRBV5-6 to TRBJ2-7, with 9 bases matching TRBD1. CDR1 and CDR2 from the germline V gene are SGHDT and YYEEEE. The CDR3 length is 16 residues. V dropped 0 bases and J dropped 2; count of bases not matched to a gene: 6. The CDR3 bases are TGTGCCAGCAGCTTGGGAGGGACAGGGAGGGCCTACGAGCAGTACTTC. Its translation is CASSLGGTGRAYEQYF.

This rearrangement joins TRBV19 to TRBJ2-3; no reliable D call. The CDR3 spans 15 residues. The V end lost 5 bases, the J end lost 0 bases, and 12 bases lay between the germline ends. CDR1 and CDR2 from the germline V gene are LNHDA and SQIVND (reference sequence). CDR3 residues: CASSSSAYSTDTQYF. CDR3 DNA: TGTGCCAGTAGTTCAAGCGCCTATAGCACAGATACGCAGTATTTT.

This clonotype was seen only a few times. The chain joins TRBV20-1 to TRBJ1-3, with unresolved D. V was pared by 5 bases and J by 2 bases, with 7 bases between. The CDR3 has 12 residues. Germline values: CDR1 DFQATT, CDR2 SNEGSKA (reference sequence). CDR3 coding DNA: TGCAGTGCTCAAAAGACTGGAAACACCATATATTTT. Translation gives CSAQKTGNTIYF.

The chain carries TRBV20-1 and TRBJ2-7, with a possible D match to TRBD1 (6 bases). Trimming cost V 6 bases and J 4 bases, with 16 bases left between them. Per the germline V gene, CDR1 is DFQATT and CDR2 is SNEGSKA (reference sequence). CDR3 length: 13 residues. The CDR3 is CSAPGQFNYEQYF. The DNA of the CDR3 is TGCAGTGCCCCCGGACAGTTTAATTACGAGCAGTACTTC.

This clonotype appeared many times. The V gene is TRBV4-1, the J gene TRBJ1-5; no clear D. The CDR3 spans 15 residues. Trimming shortened V by 0 bases and J by 1 base, and 7 bases separated the two germline ends. Germline V gene sequence: CDR1 MGHRA, CDR2 YSYEKL. The DNA of the CDR3 is TGCGCCAGCAGCCAAGAAGGGCTAAGCAATCAGCCCCAGCATTTT. Amino acid sequence: CASSQEGLSNQPQHF.

Of note for this clonotype: Its ends do not fully match the called genes, so a read error is possible. This rearrangement joins TRBV27 to TRBJ1-2; a possible D gene is TRBD1 (5 bases). The CDR3 is 15 amino acids. Germline CDR1 reads MNHEY; CDR2 reads SMNVEV (reference sequence). The CDR3 DNA sequence: TGTGCCGGCAGTCGAGAGCCGACAGTCAACTATGGCTACACCTTC. Translation gives CAGSREPTVNYGYTF.

This clonotype was found many times. The rearrangement uses TRBV29-1 and TRBJ2-3, with TRBD2 as a possible D gene (6 bases). The germline V gene encodes CDR1 SQVTM and CDR2 ANQGSEA. Trimming cost V 6 bases and J 2 bases, with 9 bases left between them. CDR3 length: 12 amino acids. The CDR3 region has the DNA TGCAGCGTGGGACTCAACACAGATACGCAGTATTTT. It is translated as CSVGLNTDTQYF.

A word on this clonotype: A read error may account for a junction end that differs from germline. The V and J genes are TRBV10-3 and TRBJ2-7, with 8 bases lining up with TRBD1. This CDR3 region has 15 residues. Germline lookup yields CDR1 ENHRY and CDR2 SYGVKD. CDR3 DNA: TGTGCCAGCAGTTCGTATCCGGGACAGGCTAAGGAGCAGTACTTC. Its protein is CASSSYPGQAKEQYF.

Points on this clonotype: It may be a read error: a sequence one base away is much more abundant. The CDR3 DNA follows: TGTGCCAGTAGTATTTGGGACAGGGAGGTGAGCACTGGAGCTTTCTTT. Its translation: CASSIWDREVSTGAFF. J is TRBJ1-1 and V is TRBV19; 9 bases are shared with TRBD1. The CDR3 sequence is 16 residues long. The germline V gene encodes CDR1 LNHDA and CDR2 SQIVND (reference sequence). Drawing the rest from reference TRBV19 and TRBJ1-1, the complete variable domain is DGGITQSPKYLFRKEGQNVTLSCEQNLNHDAMYWYRQDPGQGLRLIYYSQIVNDFQKGDIAEGYSVSREKKESFPLTVTSAQKNPTAFYLCASSIWDREVSTGAFFGQGTRLTVV.

There are a few counts of this clonotype. The chain employs TRBV12-3 or TRBV12-4 and TRBJ2-1; unclear D gene. Trimming took 3 bases from V and 8 from J, leaving 8 bases between them. The length of the CDR3 is 12 residues. The CDR3 DNA sequence: TGTGCCAGCAGTTTCCGTCGCGATGAGCAGTTCTTC. It translates to CASSFRRDEQFF.

Points on this clonotype: This may be a read error, as it is one base from a much larger clone. CDR3 in amino acids: CSASSGAYEQYF. In nucleotides, the CDR3 is TGCAGTGCTAGTAGCGGAGCGTACGAGCAGTACTTC. The chain joins TRBV20-1 to TRBJ2-7; maybe TRBD2 (6 bases). CDR1 is DFQATT, CDR2 SNEGSKA, per germline (reference sequence). The ends were cut back, 3 bases at V and 4 bases at J, with 10 bases in the middle. CDR3 size: 12 residues.

This clonotype appeared a few times. The J gene is TRBJ2-7, the V gene TRBV5-4; D is unresolved. CDR3 length: 13 amino acids. V lost 2 bases to trimming and J lost 0 bases, with 6 bases between them. Looked up from germline, CDR1 is SGHNT and CDR2 is YYREEE (reference sequence). The CDR3 here is CASSFVFSYEQYF. CDR3 DNA: TGTGCCAGCAGCTTTGTGTTCTCCTACGAGCAGTACTTC.

The V call is TRBV7-8, the J call TRBJ1-2; D gene uncertain. V lost 3 bases and J 0 bases, leaving 17 bases between the germline ends. Germline V gene data show CDR1 as SGHVS and CDR2 as FQNEAQ. The CDR3 covers 17 residues. Written as DNA, the CDR3 is TGTGCCAGCAGCTTTGACTACGGACTTACCCCTAACTATGGCTACACCTTC. Protein: CASSFDYGLTPNYGYTF.

On this clonotype itself: Compared with germline, one end of the junction differs, possibly owing to a read error. The chain links TRBV10-1 to TRBJ2-3, with 8 bases identical to TRBD2. CDR1 is WNHNN, CDR2 SYGVQD, per germline (reference sequence). The CDR3 loop spans 17 amino acids. In DNA, the CDR3 is TGTGCCAGCAGTGAATCGTGGGCGGGGGGACTCTCAGATACGCAGTATTTT. This codes for CASSESWAGGLSDTQYF.

Many counts were recorded for this clonotype. The V call is TRBV19, the J call TRBJ1-2; D ambiguous. The V end lost 7 bases, the J end lost 6 bases, and 15 bases lay between the germline ends. Germline assignment: CDR1 LNHDA and CDR2 SQIVND (reference sequence). This CDR3 contains 13 residues. For the CDR3, the DNA is TGTGCCAGTATAGATCCCAGCCGTAATGGCTACACCTTC. Its protein product is CASIDPSRNGYTF.

This clonotype was counted at least ten times. This chain joins TRBV15 and TRBJ1-1; D is undetermined. V was shortened by 0 bases and J by 8 bases, with 10 bases between the two germline ends. Looked up from germline, CDR1 is LNHNV and CDR2 is YYDKDF (reference sequence). The CDR3 is 13 residues long. DNA for the CDR3: TGTGCCACCAGCAGAGAGGGCGGAATAGAAGCTTTCTTT. As protein: CATSREGGIEAFF.

The CDR3 nucleotides read TGTGCCAGCAGCCAAGATCGCGCAGGGGCGGCTTTCTTT. Protein sequence: CASSQDRAGAAFF. The chain combines TRBV4-2 with TRBJ1-1; TRBD1 might be the D (6 bases). CDR3 length equals 13 residues. Germline loops: CDR1 LGHNA, CDR2 YNFKEQ. V shed 0 bases and J shed 11 bases, with 13 bases lying between them.

V usage is TRBV25-1 and J usage is TRBJ1-1, with 7 nucleotides matching TRBD1. With 11 bases clipped from V and 10 bases from J, the junction kept 10 bases outside the gene matches. CDR1 MGHDK and CDR2 SYGVNS come from the germline V gene. There are 11 residues in the CDR3. CDR3 region: CAWSRRGAAFF. Written as DNA, the CDR3 is TGTGCCTGGTCCCGCAGGGGGGCAGCTTTCTTT.

Note on this clonotype: No conserved phenylalanine or tryptophan ends this CDR3, so it is likely a read error. The chain carries TRBV24-1 and TRBJ1-2, with D hard to call. The CDR3 spans 13 residues. The V end was cut by 5 bases, the J end by 7 bases, with 13 bases between. Germline assignment: CDR1 KGHDR and CDR2 SFDVKD. The CDR3 DNA sequence: TGTGCCACCAGTGTACGGCTTGACGGTGGCTACACCCTC. Translating gives CATSVRLDGGYTL.

This chain links TRBV3-1 with TRBJ2-2, with D possibly being TRBD2 (6 bases). Deletions cut 2 bases from V and 4 bases from J, with 8 bases between. CDR1 and CDR2 (germline): LGHDT, YNNKEL (reference sequence). CDR3 length: 14 residues. CDR3 in DNA: TGTGCCAGCAGCCAACGGGAGACCACCGGGGAGCTGTTTTTT. Translation: CASSQRETTGELFF.

This clonotype was found a few times. The chain has TRBV4-2 and TRBJ2-3; the match to TRBD2 covers 8 bases. From germline, CDR1 is LGHNA and CDR2 YNFKEQ. The CDR3 is 18 amino acids. V gave up 6 bases and J gave up 5 bases; unmatched junction bases: 19. The CDR3 nucleotides read TGTGCCAGCAGTAGCGTTAATCAACGGGGGGGCCGGGTAGATACGCAGTATTTT. Its protein product is CASSSVNQRGGRVDTQYF.

This clonotype was counted only a few times. The chain joins TRBV6-5 to TRBJ1-6; the D is unclear. The CDR3 length is 15 residues. CDR1 MNHEY and CDR2 SVGAGI come from the germline V gene. The V end lost 6 bases, the J end lost 0 bases, and 9 bases lay between the germline ends. The CDR3, as DNA: TGTGCCAGCAGATATGAGGTCTCCTATAATTCACCCCTCCACTTT. Translation: CASRYEVSYNSPLHF.

A word on this clonotype: A junction end diverges from the germline sequence, so it may reflect a read error. The genes are TRBV3-1 and TRBJ1-2; 9 bases line up with TRBD1. Germline CDR1 reads LGHDT; CDR2 reads YNNKEL (reference sequence). This CDR3 has 15 residues. The CDR3: CARSLQVGTGSVYTF. The CDR3 DNA sequence: TGTGCCCGCAGCCTCCAAGTAGGGACAGGGTCTGTTTACACCTTC. Full variable domain (rest looked up from reference TRBV3-1 and TRBJ1-2): DTAVSQTPKYLVTQMGNDKSIKCEQNLGHDTMYWYKQDSKKFLKIMFSYNNKELIINETVPNRFSPKSPDKAHLNLHINSLELGDSAVYFCARSLQVGTGSVYTFGSGTRLTVV.

The chain combines TRBV5-1 with TRBJ2-1; D not resolved. Germline V gene sequence: CDR1 SGHRS, CDR2 YFSETQ. Trimming took 0 bases from V and 3 from J, leaving 10 bases between them. The CDR3 is 15 residues long. CDR3 in DNA: TGCGCCAGCAGCTTGGAGAGTAGCAGCTACAATGAGCAGTTCTTC. It specifies CASSLESSSYNEQFF. The full variable domain, completed using reference TRBV5-1 and TRBJ2-1, is KAGVTQTPRYLIKTRGQQVTLSCSPISGHRSVSWYQQTPGQGLQFLFEYFSETQRNKGNFPGRFSGRQFSNSRSEMNVSTLELGDSALYLCASSLESSSYNEQFFGPGTRLTVL.

The V and J genes are TRBV20-1 and TRBJ2-5; 7 bases match TRBD1. Losses at the gene ends were 6 bases for V and 5 bases for J; bases not matched to a gene: 6. The germline V gene has CDR1 DFQATT and CDR2 SNEGSKA (reference sequence). The CDR3 totals 12 residues. CDR3 sequence (DNA): TGCAGTGCAGCAGGGGGTAGGGAGACCCAGTACTTC. The encoded protein is CSAAGGRETQYF.